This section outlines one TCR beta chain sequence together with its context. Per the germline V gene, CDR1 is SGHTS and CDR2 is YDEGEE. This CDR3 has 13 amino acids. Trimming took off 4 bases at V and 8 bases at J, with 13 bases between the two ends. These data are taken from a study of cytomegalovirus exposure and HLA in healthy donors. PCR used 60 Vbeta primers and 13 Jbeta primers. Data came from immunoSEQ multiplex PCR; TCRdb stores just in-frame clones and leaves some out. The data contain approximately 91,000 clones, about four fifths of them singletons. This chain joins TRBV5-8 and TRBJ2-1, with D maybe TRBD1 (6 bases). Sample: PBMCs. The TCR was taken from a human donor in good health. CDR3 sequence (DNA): TGTGCCAGCAGCCACACAGGGCAGCATGAGCAGTTCTTC. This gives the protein CASSHTGQHEQFF.